This entry is about one T cell receptor beta chain. This entry is derived from a study of blood T cell repertoires in COVID-19. The overall study: Samples representing acute and convalescent COVID-19 were sourced from the United States, Italy and Spain. The cDNA or gDNA used as material had been derived from T cells, B-cell-depleted T cells, or PBMCs.

Original analysis: Nucleated cell counts were estimated from reference gene primer amplification. Sequencing was performed with immunoSEQ multiplex PCR; in TCRdb, only in-frame clones are kept and a portion is missing. That table is the source of V, J and clone size, and D and trimming were worked out from the DNA. The data hold roughly 300,000 clones, with 88% observed a single time. The CDR3 runs 14 residues. V was pared by 7 bases and J by 3 bases, with 13 bases between. Germline V gene sequence: CDR1 MNHEY, CDR2 SMNVEV (reference sequence). The receptor was derived from a man aged 18 to 30 with active or convalescent COVID-19. This sequence joins TRBV27 and TRBJ1-5, with D possibly matching TRBD1 (6 bases). Sequenced input: peripheral blood. The CDR3 loop is CASTTGGPNQPQHF. Written as DNA, the CDR3 is TGTGCCAGCACGACCGGGGGGCCCAATCAGCCCCAGCATTTT.